The 24 T cell receptor beta chains listed next were all sequenced from one sample in a study of response to subunit inactivated influenza vaccine. From the RT-PCR reads, TCRdb called clonotypes with MiXCR, one entry per CDR3 protein. Here the sample spans hundreds of thousands of distinct CDR3 sequences, 10% to 15% being singletons. Specimen: PBMCs from blood, collected on the day of vaccination. The source is a man between 50 and 59 years old who received an inactivated influenza vaccine.

The chain joins TRBV25-1 to TRBJ2-5, with D possibly TRBD2 on 6 matching bases. The CDR3 contains 13 residues. The V end was cut by 10 bases, the J end by 2 bases, with 14 bases between. Germline loops: CDR1 MGHDK, CDR2 SYGVNS. The CDR3 nucleotides are TGTGCCACTCGGGAGCCGGGGCAAGAGACCCAGTACTTC. The encoded protein is CATREPGQETQYF.

This clonotype was counted at least ten times. This chain links TRBV7-9 with TRBJ2-5; D ambiguous. The V gene lost 7 bases and the J gene lost 4 bases, with 19 bases spanning the gap. CDR3 length: 15 residues. The germline gives CDR1 SEHNR, CDR2 FQNEAQ (reference sequence). CDR3 nucleotides: TGTGCCAGCAACCCCGGGTCAGTCCGGGCAGAGACCCAGTACTTC. Its translation is CASNPGSVRAETQYF. Looking up the rest from reference TRBV7-9 and TRBJ2-5 gives the full variable domain: DTGVSQNPRHKITKRGQNVTFRCDPISEHNRLYWYRQTLGQGPEFLTYFQNEAQLEKSRLLSDRFSAERPKGSFSTLEIQRTEQGDSAMYLCASNPGSVRAETQYFGPGTRLLVL.

This chain connects TRBV20-1 to TRBJ2-1; D gene unclear. Germline V gene data show CDR1 as DFQATT and CDR2 as SNEGSKA (reference sequence). The CDR3 has 14 amino acids. The V gene lost 3 bases and the J gene lost 0 bases, with 9 bases spanning the gap. This CDR3 is CSASAPSSYNEQFF. In nucleotides, the CDR3 is TGCAGTGCTAGCGCACCTAGCTCCTACAATGAGCAGTTCTTC.

The rearrangement links TRBV15 to TRBJ2-7, with D hard to call. Germline V gene data show CDR1 as LNHNV and CDR2 as YYDKDF (reference sequence). This CDR3 comprises 12 residues. V lost 5 bases, J lost 7 bases, and 12 bases lay in between. The DNA of the CDR3 is TGTGCCACCAGCGCCAACTTTGGGGAGCAGTACTTC. Translation gives CATSANFGEQYF.

This clonotype was seen only a few times. The V and J genes are TRBV14 and TRBJ1-1; the match to TRBD1 covers 10 bases. Germline lookup yields CDR1 SGHDN and CDR2 FVKESK. The CDR3 sequence is 18 residues long. V lost 0 bases to trimming and J lost 1 base; unmatched junction nucleotides: 8. CDR3 nucleotide sequence: TGTGCCAGCAGCCAAGATCCCCGGGACAGGGGAAGGAACACTGAAGCTTTCTTT. Translation: CASSQDPRDRGRNTEAFF.

The chain has TRBV12-3 or TRBV12-4 and TRBJ2-3, with D unresolved. The V and J ends lost 4 bases and 0 bases respectively, with 11 bases between them. The CDR3 spans 15 residues. The CDR3 region is CASSSLRDSTDTQYF. The CDR3 DNA follows: TGTGCCAGCAGTTCATTACGTGATAGCACAGATACGCAGTATTTT.

This clonotype has more than one count but fewer than ten. V gene TRBV5-1 combines with J gene TRBJ2-1; D uncertain. Trimming took off 4 bases at V and 2 bases at J, with 10 bases between the two ends. The CDR3 sequence is 14 residues long. The germline gives CDR1 SGHRS, CDR2 YFSETQ. CDR3 in amino acids: CASSPDSPYNEQFF. Written as DNA, the CDR3 is TGCGCCAGCAGCCCGGATTCACCCTACAATGAGCAGTTCTTC.

This clonotype showed up just a few times. This chain uses TRBV9 with TRBJ2-2, with a possible D match to TRBD2 (7 bases). Trimming stripped 0 bases from V and 5 bases from J, with 11 bases between. The CDR3 has 15 residues. Germline lookup yields CDR1 SGDLS and CDR2 YYNGEE. CDR3 sequence: CASSVVGGQTGELFF. As DNA, the CDR3 is TGTGCCAGCAGCGTAGTCGGGGGGCAAACCGGGGAGCTGTTTTTT.

The rearrangement joins TRBV12-3 or TRBV12-4 to TRBJ2-2; possible D gene TRBD1, 6 bases. V was pared by 7 bases and J by 3 bases, with 21 bases between. CDR3 size: 17 residues. CDR3 nucleotide sequence: TGTGCCAGCACCAAAGGGGCAGGGGTTTGGGACACCGGGGAGCTGTTTTTT. The encoded protein is CASTKGAGVWDTGELFF.

The J gene is TRBJ2-1, the V gene TRBV3-1, with D hard to call. CDR3 length: 12 amino acids. The V and J ends lost 0 bases and 9 bases respectively, with 6 bases between them. The germline gives CDR1 LGHDT, CDR2 YNNKEL (reference sequence). CDR3 in DNA: TGTGCCAGCAGCCAAGAGACCGGTGAGCAGTTCTTC. Its protein product is CASSQETGEQFF.

The CDR3 DNA is TGTGCCAGCAGCTTGGGGCCCCGAATTACCAAAAACATTCAGTACTTC. This sequence encodes CASSLGPRITKNIQYF. V and J are TRBV7-2 and TRBJ2-4; maybe TRBD1 (5 bases). Germline V gene sequence: CDR1 SGHTA, CDR2 FQGNSA. CDR3 size: 16 residues. Trimming took 3 bases from V and 2 from J, leaving 14 bases between them.

This clonotype was observed a few times. DNA for the CDR3: TGTGCCAGTAGTATAGTCCAGGGGACCGGGGAGCTGTTTTTT. Its translation: CASSIVQGTGELFF. The chain uses TRBV19 and TRBJ2-2; D is possibly TRBD1 (6 bases). Germline CDR1 reads LNHDA; CDR2 reads SQIVND (reference sequence). The CDR3 is 14 residues long. The V end was cut by 1 base, the J end by 5 bases, with 8 bases between. The entire variable domain, with the rest obtained from reference TRBV19 and TRBJ2-2, is as follows: DGGITQSPKYLFRKEGQNVTLSCEQNLNHDAMYWYRQDPGQGLRLIYYSQIVNDFQKGDIAEGYSVSREKKESFPLTVTSAQKNPTAFYLCASSIVQGTGELFFGEGSRLTVL.

This clonotype was detected a few times. The rearrangement uses TRBV14 and TRBJ2-2; D call uncertain. Germline assignment: CDR1 SGHDN and CDR2 FVKESK. The V end lost 1 base, the J end lost 5 bases, and 8 bases lay between the germline ends. The CDR3 totals 14 residues. CDR3 DNA sequence: TGTGCCAGCAGCCAAGTCTGGGGTACCGGGGAGCTGTTTTTT. Protein product: CASSQVWGTGELFF.

There are a few counts of this clonotype. The V call is TRBV11-2, the J call TRBJ2-1, with D possibly being TRBD1 (5 bases). The CDR3 extends over 15 amino acids. The germline CDR1 and CDR2 sequences are SGHAT and FQNNGV. Trimming removed 7 bases at V and 8 bases at J, with 21 bases between. The CDR3 sequence: CASTEQAGSSYEQFF. The DNA for the CDR3 is TGTGCCAGCACAGAGCAGGCAGGGTCAAGTTATGAGCAGTTCTTC.

This clonotype showed up just a few times. The DNA of the CDR3 is TGTGCCTGGAGGGAGGTACCCCGTAATGAAAAACTGTTTTTT. Protein: CAWREVPRNEKLFF. The genes are TRBV30 and TRBJ1-4, with D uncertain. The CDR3 extends over 14 amino acids. The ends were cut back, 3 bases at V and 4 bases at J, with 12 bases in the middle. Germline-derived CDR1 and CDR2 are GTSNPN and SVGIG (reference sequence).

The V gene is TRBV7-2, the J gene TRBJ2-1, with 8 bases identical to TRBD2. The CDR3 is 15 residues long. The V gene end was trimmed by 5 bases and the J gene end by 5 bases; junction bases not matched to a gene: 8. Germline CDR1 is SGHTA and CDR2 is FQGNSA. The chain's CDR3 is CASSPLGTRDNEQFF. The CDR3 coding sequence is TGTGCCAGCAGCCCGCTCGGGACTAGGGACAATGAGCAGTTCTTC.

Turning to this clonotype: One end of the junction fails to match germline, which may point to a read error. The chain combines TRBV5-1 with TRBJ2-3, with 8 bases that match TRBD2. Germline CDR1 reads SGHRS; CDR2 reads YFSETQ. This CDR3 spans 14 amino acids. For the CDR3, the DNA is TGCGCCAGCAGCGTAGCGGGGTACACAGATGCGCAGTATTTT. Translating it yields CASSVAGYTDAQYF.

V gene TRBV9 combines with J gene TRBJ2-7; perhaps TRBD2 as D (6 bases). This CDR3 has 13 amino acids. With 0 bases removed from V and 5 bases from J, the gap between germline ends came to 9 bases. CDR1 and CDR2 (germline): SGDLS, YYNGEE. The DNA for the CDR3 is TGTGCCAGCAGCGTAGCGGGAGTAGACGAGCAGTACTTC. Its protein is CASSVAGVDEQYF.

This clonotype was observed many times. The chain combines TRBV6-2 or TRBV6-3 with TRBJ2-1, with 10 bases that match TRBD2. V trimming: 6 bases; J trimming: 7 bases; junction bases outside the gene matches: 9. The germline V gene has CDR1 MNHEY and CDR2 SVGEGT. The CDR3 runs to 15 residues. The CDR3 coding sequence is TGTGCCAGCAGGCTAGCGGGAGAGGGAGGAAATGAGCAGTTCTTC. This translates into CASRLAGEGGNEQFF.

The V call is TRBV20-1, the J call TRBJ2-1; D unresolved. There are 14 residues in the CDR3. Trimming took off 2 bases at V and 5 bases at J, with 13 bases between the two ends. Germline V lookup: CDR1 DFQATT, CDR2 SNEGSKA (reference sequence). The CDR3 nucleotides are TGCAGTGCTAGACCTCCTACCCTCAACAATGAGCAGTTCTTC. Amino acids: CSARPPTLNNEQFF.

The chain recombines TRBV16 with TRBJ2-7; D gene uncertain. Trimming stripped 1 base from V and 1 base from J, with 8 bases between. The CDR3 loop spans 14 amino acids. Germline assignment: CDR1 KGHSY and CDR2 FQNENV. CDR3 in amino acids: CASSQFVNSYEQYF. The CDR3 DNA is TGTGCCAGCAGCCAATTTGTCAATTCCTACGAGCAGTACTTC.

This clonotype was detected many times. V and J are TRBV28 and TRBJ2-5; D gene ambiguous. The germline V and J ends were trimmed by 8 bases and 0 bases, with 10 bases remaining between them. The CDR3 spans 13 residues. Germline lookup yields CDR1 MDHEN and CDR2 SYDVKM. This CDR3 is CASAPEYQETQYF. CDR3 DNA sequence: TGTGCCAGCGCCCCAGAGTACCAAGAGACCCAGTACTTC.

This clonotype appeared a few times. The rearrangement joins TRBV20-1 to TRBJ2-2, with 8 positions matching TRBD1. Germline trimming cut 5 bases from V and 6 bases from J; bases unmatched to any gene: 11. CDR1 and CDR2 (germline): DFQATT, SNEGSKA (reference sequence). This CDR3 comprises 15 residues. The CDR3 reads CSAGQGASYAGELFF. The CDR3 region has the DNA TGCAGTGCTGGGCAGGGGGCAAGTTATGCCGGGGAGCTGTTTTTT.

The chain has TRBV5-1 and TRBJ2-7; D call uncertain. The CDR3 is 16 residues long. Germline CDR1 and CDR2: SGHRS and YFSETQ. V was clipped by 1 base and J by 2 bases, with 16 bases between them. CDR3 residues: CASSLSPPGRPYEQYF. CDR3 sequence (DNA): TGCGCCAGCAGCTTGAGCCCCCCTGGCAGGCCCTACGAGCAGTACTTC.